This T cell receptor beta chain came from a study of T cells in Graves' hyperthyroidism and ophthalmopathy. In this sample, this clonotype turned up many times. RNA transcripts were the template for amplifying TCR beta CDR3 regions. A first-round RT-PCR of the TCR CDR3 used the HTBI primer set. TCRdb re-called the multiplex PCR reads with MiXCR, one entry per CDR3 protein. The table records around 500,000 distinct CDR3 sequences, under 25% of them present only once. The authors obtained PBMCs from 9 to 10 ml of fresh peripheral blood. This CDR3 has 13 residues. Per germline, CDR1 SGHAT and CDR2 FQNNGV. Trimming cost V 5 bases and J 7 bases; bases outside gene matches: 3.

The V gene is TRBV11-2, the J gene TRBJ1-5, with 9 bases lining up with TRBD1. The TCR originated in a woman between 65 and 79 years old with Graves' ophthalmopathy. Sequencing was done on a sample of blood. This CDR3 reads CASSATGGQPQHF. DNA of the CDR3: TGTGCCAGCAGCGCGACAGGGGGGCAGCCCCAGCATTTT. The whole variable domain, filled in from reference TRBV11-2 and TRBJ1-5, reads EAGVAQSPRYKIIEKRQSVAFWCNPISGHATLYWYQQILGQGPKLLIQFQNNGVVDDSQLPKDRFSAERLKGVDSTLKIQPAKLEDSAVYLCASSATGGQPQHFGDGTRLSIL.